These 6 T cell receptor beta chains were all obtained from the same sample, sequenced in a study of cytomegalovirus exposure and HLA in healthy donors. The primer mix had 60 Vbeta and 13 Jbeta primers. Clones were read by immunoSEQ multiplex PCR, and TCRdb kept only the in-frame ones, dropping some. The table shows 160,000 or so clones, with 70% to 85% occurring only once. The sample taken for sequencing was PBMCs. Receptors originate from a woman in her forties or fifties in good health and CMV-seropositive.

The chain links TRBV13 to TRBJ1-1, with 7 nucleotides matching TRBD1. The CDR3 contains 12 residues. Germline CDR1 is PRHDT and CDR2 is FYEKMQ (reference sequence). V gave up 2 bases and J gave up 8 bases; unmatched junction bases: 2. The CDR3 DNA is TGTGCCAGCAGCTTAAGGGGACAGGAAGCTTTCTTT. It is translated as CASSLRGQEAFF.

The V call is TRBV5-4, the J call TRBJ2-7; perhaps TRBD1 as D (8 bases). Germline V CDR1 and CDR2: SGHNT, YYREEE (reference sequence). The CDR3 runs to 16 residues. The germline V and J ends were trimmed by 5 bases and 5 bases, with 23 bases remaining between them. The CDR3 sequence: CASSSAHNRGGNEQYF. The CDR3 DNA is TGTGCCAGCAGTTCCGCCCACAACAGGGGGGGGAACGAGCAGTACTTC.

This clone was found once. The chain joins TRBV5-6 to TRBJ1-2; tentative D call: TRBD1 (5 bases). Germline-derived CDR1 and CDR2 are SGHDT and YYEEEE. The CDR3 loop spans 14 amino acids. The germline V and J ends were trimmed by 3 bases and 4 bases, with 13 bases remaining between them. The CDR3 sequence: CASSSAAGGYGYTF. The CDR3 DNA follows: TGTGCCAGCAGCTCCGCGGCGGGGGGCTATGGCTACACCTTC.

V is TRBV5-6 and J is TRBJ1-1; no firm D call. The CDR3 runs to 15 residues. V lost 0 bases, J lost 0 bases, and 9 bases lay in between. Germline assignment: CDR1 SGHDT and CDR2 YYEEEE. The CDR3 nucleotides are TGTGCCAGCAGCTTGGAAGAGGCTATGAACACTGAAGCTTTCTTT. The encoded protein is CASSLEEAMNTEAFF.

This clone has just a few counts. The chain links TRBV6-1 to TRBJ1-4, with D possibly being TRBD1 (5 bases). V lost 7 bases and J lost 0, with 12 bases in between. Germline loops: CDR1 MNHNS, CDR2 SASEGT. This CDR3 is built from 15 residues. In DNA form, the CDR3 reads TGTGCCAGCAACCCGGGGACTGCAACTAATGAAAAACTGTTTTTT. As protein: CASNPGTATNEKLFF.

A few counts support this clone. This chain links TRBV19 with TRBJ2-7; 8 bases are a match to TRBD1. Germline lookup yields CDR1 LNHDA and CDR2 SQIVND (reference sequence). CDR3 length: 14 amino acids. Trimming at V came to 5 bases and at J to 5 bases, leaving 8 bases not matched to a gene. The CDR3 DNA reads TGTGCCAGTAGTGGGCGGGGACAGGTGAACGAGCAGTACTTC. Its protein is CASSGRGQVNEQYF.